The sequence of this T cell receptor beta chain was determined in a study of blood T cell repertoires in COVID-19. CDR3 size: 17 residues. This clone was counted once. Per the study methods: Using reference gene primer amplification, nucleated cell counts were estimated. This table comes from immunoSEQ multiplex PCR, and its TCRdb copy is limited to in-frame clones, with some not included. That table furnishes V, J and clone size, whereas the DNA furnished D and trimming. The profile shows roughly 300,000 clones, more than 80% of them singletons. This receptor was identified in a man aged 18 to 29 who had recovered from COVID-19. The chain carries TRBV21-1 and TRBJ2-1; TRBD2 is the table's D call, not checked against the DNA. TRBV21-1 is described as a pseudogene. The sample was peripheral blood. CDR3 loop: CASSKGGRPRAHNEQFF. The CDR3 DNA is TGTGCCAGCAGCAAAGGAGGGCGGCCCCGCGCCCACAATGAGCAGTTCTTC.